The rows below give T cell receptor beta chains drawn from one sample of a study of technical replicates of blood from a few donors. This table comes from immunoSEQ multiplex PCR, and its TCRdb copy is limited to in-frame clones, with some not included. The sample includes tens of thousands of clones, around 97% of them seen just once. The specimen sequenced was T cells isolated from PBMCs. The receptors derive from a human donor in good health. Each CDR3 is given with its conserved first and last residue. A D gene is named only where the DNA matches it firmly. Clone size is not always given. Where it is, it says once, few, many or a class for expanded clones.

size | J | D | V | CDR3 | DNA
. | TRBJ1-1 | TRBD1 | TRBV4-1 | CASSQVPGTGYTEAFF | TGCGCCAGCAGCCAAGTACCCGGGACAGGGTACACTGAAGCTTTCTTT
. | TRBJ1-2 | TRBD1 | TRBV6-5 | CASSSGQGHLYGYTF | TGTGCCAGCAGTTCCGGACAGGGGCATCTCTATGGCTACACCTTC
. | TRBJ2-7 | . | TRBV7-8 | CASSLRTAGGAGQYF | TGTGCCAGCAGCTTACGAACAGCGGGCGGGGCCGGGCAGTACTTC
. | TRBJ2-7 | . | TRBV6-5 | CASSYSFIDEQYF | TGTGCCAGCAGTTACTCGTTCATAGACGAGCAGTACTTC
. | TRBJ2-1 | . | TRBV30 | CAWSGGGNEQFF | TGTGCCTGGAGTGGAGGGGGAAATGAGCAGTTCTTC
. | TRBJ2-2 | TRBD2 | TRBV5-1 | CASSGLAGGLTGELFF | TGCGCCAGCTCCGGACTAGCGGGAGGGCTAACCGGGGAGCTGTTTTTT
. | TRBJ1-2 | TRBD1 | TRBV6-1 | CASSGGQYTRQYGYTF | TGTGCCAGCAGTGGGGGACAGTACACGAGACAGTATGGCTACACCTTC
few | TRBJ1-5 | TRBD1 | TRBV6-1 | CASDDRGLSQPQHF | TGTGCCAGCGACGACAGGGGGTTAAGTCAGCCCCAGCATTTT
. | TRBJ1-1 | . | TRBV7-9 | CASSIQAFTEAFF | TGTGCCAGCAGCATTCAGGCATTCACTGAAGCTTTCTTT
. | TRBJ2-3 | . | TRBV4-3 | CASSQVLDQGDTQYF | TGCGCCAGCAGCCAAGTGCTTGACCAGGGAGATACGCAGTATTTT
. | TRBJ2-7 | TRBD1 | TRBV7-2 | CASSLGSGGGTGSYEQYF | TGTGCCAGCAGCTTAGGGTCGGGGGGCGGGACAGGGTCCTACGAGCAGTACTTC
. | TRBJ2-1 | TRBD1 | TRBV6-5 | CASSRGTEYNEQFF | TGTGCCAGCAGTCGAGGGACAGAGTACAATGAGCAGTTCTTC
. | TRBJ1-5 | . | TRBV30 | CAWRPPGSNQPQHF | TGTGCCTGGAGGCCTCCGGGAAGCAATCAGCCCCAGCATTTT
. | TRBJ1-1 | . | TRBV15 | CATSGPNTEAFF | TGTGCCACCAGTGGCCCGAACACTGAAGCTTTCTTT
. | TRBJ1-5 | TRBD1 | TRBV27 | CASSQTGGMHQPQHF | TGTGCCAGCAGCCAAACAGGGGGCATGCATCAGCCCCAGCATTTT
. | TRBJ2-3 | TRBD2 | TRBV7-9 | CASSYPGTSALDTQYF | TGTGCCAGCAGCTATCCCGGGACTAGCGCCCTAGATACGCAGTATTTT
. | TRBJ2-3 | TRBD1 | TRBV29-1 | CSVDWDRNTDTQYF | TGCAGCGTTGACTGGGACAGAAACACAGATACGCAGTATTTT
. | TRBJ2-1 | . | TRBV9 | CASSETVIDEQFF | TGTGCCAGCAGTGAGACAGTTATCGATGAGCAGTTCTTC
. | TRBJ1-3 | . | TRBV28 | CASSGDTDPGNTIYF | TGTGCCAGCAGCGGGGACACGGACCCTGGAAACACCATATATTTT
. | TRBJ2-5 | . | TRBV30 | CAWRGANGETQYF | TGTGCCTGGAGAGGAGCAAATGGAGAGACCCAGTACTTC
. | TRBJ2-1 | . | TRBV10-3 | CATAAGVNYNEQFF | TGTGCCACTGCGGCCGGAGTTAACTACAATGAGCAGTTCTTC
. | TRBJ1-1 | . | TRBV19 | CASSGGGLTEAFF | TGTGCCAGTAGTGGTGGCGGACTGACTGAAGCTTTCTTT
. | TRBJ2-7 | TRBD1 | TRBV11-2 | CASSFRDRASEQYF | TGTGCCAGCAGCTTCCGGGACAGGGCGTCCGAGCAGTACTTC
. | TRBJ2-7 | TRBD1 | TRBV27 | CASSAGQVPYEQYF | TGTGCCAGCAGCGCGGGACAGGTACCCTACGAGCAGTACTTC
. | TRBJ2-7 | TRBD1 | TRBV27 | CASSLGQGRDEQYF | TGTGCCAGCAGTTTAGGACAGGGGAGGGACGAGCAGTACTTC
. | TRBJ2-1 | TRBD2 | TRBV30 | CAWSVDSGGYNEQFF | TGTGCCTGGAGTGTAGATAGCGGGGGGTACAATGAGCAGTTCTTC
. | TRBJ2-7 | TRBD1 | TRBV11-2 | CASSVFGDSYEQYF | TGTGCCAGCAGCGTTTTCGGGGACAGCTACGAGCAGTACTTC
. | TRBJ1-5 | . | TRBV2 | CASSAREDQPQHF | TGTGCCAGCAGTGCGCGGGAGGATCAGCCCCAGCATTTT
. | TRBJ2-7 | . | TRBV27 | CASSFGHGTGFYEQYF | TGTGCCAGCAGTTTCGGCCACGGCACAGGGTTCTACGAGCAGTACTTC
. | TRBJ2-1 | . | TRBV2 | CASSVSTIASYNEQFF | TGTGCCAGCAGTGTATCAACTATAGCTAGTTACAATGAGCAGTTCTTC
. | TRBJ2-3 | . | TRBV7-2 | CASSLGTSTDTQYF | TGTGCCAGCAGCTTAGGGACTAGCACAGATACGCAGTATTTT
. | TRBJ1-2 | . | TRBV5-4 | CASSLGSGRGYTF | TGTGCCAGCAGCTTGGGGTCGGGTCGTGGCTACACCTTC
. | TRBJ1-3 | . | TRBV5-6 | CASSWGGSGNTIYF | TGTGCCAGCAGCTGGGGCGGCTCTGGAAACACCATATATTTT
. | TRBJ1-1 | TRBD1 | TRBV30 | CAWGQGAAEAFF | TGTGCCTGGGGACAGGGGGCGGCTGAAGCTTTCTTT
. | TRBJ2-7 | TRBD2 | TRBV5-4 | CASSFNPGLARQQQYF | TGTGCCAGCAGCTTCAATCCGGGACTAGCGCGCCAACAGCAGTACTTC
. | TRBJ1-1 | . | TRBV7-9 | CASIDAGSEAFF | TGTGCCAGCATAGATGCGGGCTCTGAAGCTTTCTTT
. | TRBJ2-3 | . | TRBV9 | CASSPGDRDTQYF | TGTGCCAGCAGCCCAGGGGACCGAGATACGCAGTATTTT
once | TRBJ1-2 | . | TRBV6-5 | CASSLRQISYGYTF | TGTGCCAGCAGCCTACGACAGATCTCATATGGCTACACCTTC
. | TRBJ2-2 | . | TRBV4-2 | CASSQERGNTGELFF | TGTGCCAGCAGCCAAGAAAGGGGCAACACCGGGGAGCTGTTTTTT
. | TRBJ2-7 | . | TRBV5-1 | CASRQQWEQKYEQYF | TGCGCCAGCAGACAACAGTGGGAGCAAAAGTACGAGCAGTACTTC
once | TRBJ2-2 | TRBD1 | TRBV10-3 | CAISSSTRQGAPGELFF | TGTGCCATCAGTTCCTCGACAAGACAGGGGGCTCCCGGGGAGCTGTTTTTT
. | TRBJ2-5 | . | TRBV7-2 | CASTPLGETQYF | TGTGCCAGCACCCCACTCGGGGAGACCCAGTACTTC
. | TRBJ2-1 | . | TRBV4-3 | CASSQYALPVNEQFF | TGCGCCAGCAGCCAATACGCACTACCCGTCAATGAGCAGTTCTTC
. | TRBJ1-2 | . | TRBV5-4 | CASSWPGSINYGYTF | TGTGCCAGCAGCTGGCCGGGTAGCATTAACTATGGCTACACCTTC
. | TRBJ2-5 | TRBD1 | TRBV6-1 | CASSVGQVQETQYF | TGTGCCAGCAGTGTAGGACAGGTCCAAGAGACCCAGTACTTC
. | TRBJ1-4 | TRBD1 | TRBV19 | CASSTGQGTEKLFF | TGTGCCAGTAGTACGGGACAGGGAACAGAAAAACTGTTTTTT
. | TRBJ2-7 | . | TRBV6-6 | CASSYGRDEQYF | TGTGCCAGCAGTTACGGCAGGGACGAGCAGTACTTC
. | TRBJ2-4 | TRBD1 | TRBV4-3 | CASSQNRPGGVWDIQYF | TGCGCCAGCAGCCAAAACCGTCCAGGGGGCGTATGGGACATTCAGTACTTC
. | TRBJ1-5 | . | TRBV11-2 | CASSSSEQGNQPQHF | TGTGCCAGCAGCTCATCGGAACAGGGCAATCAGCCCCAGCATTTT